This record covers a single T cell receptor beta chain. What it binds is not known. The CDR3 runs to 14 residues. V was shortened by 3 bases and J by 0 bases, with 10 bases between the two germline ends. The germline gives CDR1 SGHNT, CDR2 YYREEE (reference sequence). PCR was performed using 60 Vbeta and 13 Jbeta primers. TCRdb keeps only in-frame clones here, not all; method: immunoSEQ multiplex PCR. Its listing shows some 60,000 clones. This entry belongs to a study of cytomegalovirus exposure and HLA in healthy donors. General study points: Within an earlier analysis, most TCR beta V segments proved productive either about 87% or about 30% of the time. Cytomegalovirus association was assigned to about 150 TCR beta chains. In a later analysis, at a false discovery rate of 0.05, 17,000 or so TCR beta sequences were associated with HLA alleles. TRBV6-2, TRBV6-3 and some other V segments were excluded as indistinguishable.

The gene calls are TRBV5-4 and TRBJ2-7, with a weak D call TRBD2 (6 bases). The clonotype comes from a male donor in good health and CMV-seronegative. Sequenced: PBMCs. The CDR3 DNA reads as TGTGCCAGCAGCTCCCCCGGGAGCTCCTACGAGCAGTACTTC. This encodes CASSSPGSSYEQYF. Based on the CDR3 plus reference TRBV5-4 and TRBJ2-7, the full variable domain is ETGVTQSPTHLIKTRGQQVTLRCSSQSGHNTVSWYQQALGQGPQFIFQYYREEENGRGNFPPRFSGLQFPNYSSELNVNALELDDSALYLCASSSPGSSYEQYFGPGTRLTVT.